The 14 T cell receptor beta chains given below trace back to one sample, sequenced in a study of a mutant IDH1 vaccine in newly diagnosed glioma. No antigen has been identified for these receptors. Time point meaning: week 35, safety follow-up. The vaccine gave 300 ug of a 20-mer mutant IDH1 peptide subcutaneously per dose. This table comes from immunoSEQ multiplex PCR, and its TCRdb copy is limited to in-frame clones, with some not included. Among tens of thousands of clones listed, roughly 80% were seen once. Sequenced here: PBMCs, sampled from a glioma patient whose treatment included an IDH1 peptide vaccine. Source of these receptors: a man between 18 and 29 years old with glioma.

There are a few counts of this clone. The CDR3 coding sequence is TGTGCCAGCAGGGGGGGGAGGGGCTTTCAGCCCCAGCATTTT. Translated, it gives CASRGGRGFQPQHF. The chain links TRBV2 to TRBJ1-5; D perhaps matches TRBD1 (5 bases). In germline, CDR1 is SNHLY, CDR2 FYNNEI. V was clipped by 6 bases and J by 6 bases, with 15 bases between them. The CDR3 length is 14 residues.

V is TRBV5-6 and J is TRBJ1-1; D may be TRBD1 (5 bases). The ends were cut back, 4 bases at V and 0 bases at J, with 10 bases in the middle. This CDR3 spans 14 amino acids. CDR1 SGHDT and CDR2 YYEEEE come from the germline V gene. DNA of the CDR3: TGTGCCAGCAGCCCGGGACGGTTGAACACTGAAGCTTTCTTT. Protein sequence: CASSPGRLNTEAFF.

The CDR3 DNA is TGCGCCAGCAGCTTAGGGGAAAAACTGTTTTTT. This codes for CASSLGEKLFF. V and J are TRBV5-1 and TRBJ1-4; D gene uncertain. The CDR3 runs 11 residues. Trimming removed 2 bases from V and 8 bases from J, with 4 bases in between. CDR1 SGHRS and CDR2 YFSETQ come from the germline V gene. Using reference TRBV5-1 and TRBJ1-4 for the parts outside the CDR3, the full variable domain is KAGVTQTPRYLIKTRGQQVTLSCSPISGHRSVSWYQQTPGQGLQFLFEYFSETQRNKGNFPGRFSGRQFSNSRSEMNVSTLELGDSALYLCASSLGEKLFFGSGTQLSVL.

Only a few counts were recorded for this clone. V usage is TRBV7-2 and J usage is TRBJ2-7; no clear D. CDR3 length: 14 residues. Germline-derived CDR1 and CDR2 are SGHTA and FQGNSA. Trimming cost V 2 bases and J 6 bases, with 14 bases left between them. The CDR3, as DNA: TGTGCCAGCAGCTTATATAGTGGCGAACTCGAGCAGTACTTC. Protein: CASSLYSGELEQYF.

The count of this clone is one. The chain uses TRBV5-6 and TRBJ1-4; D is uncertain. Trimming left V 2 bases short and J 0 bases short, with 11 bases between. Germline-derived CDR1 and CDR2 are SGHDT and YYEEEE. The CDR3 covers 16 residues. The CDR3 nucleotides read TGTGCCAGCAGCTTACTCGGAGCGACAACTAATGAAAAACTGTTTTTT. It encodes CASSLLGATTNEKLFF.

By its share, this clone is medium-sized (0.01 to 0.1%). V usage is TRBV18 and J usage is TRBJ2-5, with TRBD1 as a possible D gene (6 bases). CDR3 length: 15 residues. The V and J ends lost 5 bases and 2 bases respectively, with 15 bases between them. Germline V gene sequence: CDR1 KGHSH, CDR2 LQKENI. The CDR3 protein is CASSSRRGPQETQYF. DNA of the CDR3: TGTGCCAGCTCATCTCGCAGGGGTCCGCAAGAGACCCAGTACTTC.

This clone was recorded once. The V gene is TRBV6-1, the J gene TRBJ2-7; the match to TRBD1 covers 9 bases. CDR3 length equals 15 residues. The J segment lost 3 bases and the V segment lost 5 bases, leaving 8 bases of the junction unmatched. CDR1 is MNHNS and CDR2 is SASEGT in the germline V gene. CDR3 residues: CASSLAGTGIYEQYF. The CDR3 bases are TGTGCCAGCAGTTTGGCCGGGACAGGGATCTACGAGCAGTACTTC.

A few counts support this clone. The rearrangement uses TRBV5-6 and TRBJ1-2; TRBD1 matches 12 bases. CDR3 length: 17 residues. The trim removed 4 bases at V and 8 bases at J, leaving 15 bases unmatched. Per germline, CDR1 SGHDT and CDR2 YYEEEE. The CDR3 sequence is CASSLIPAGQGAPGYTF. The CDR3 DNA reads TGTGCCAGCAGCCTCATCCCGGCGGGACAGGGGGCGCCCGGCTACACCTTC.

The V gene is TRBV29-1, the J gene TRBJ2-5; D possibly corresponds to TRBD2 (6 bases). Looked up from germline, CDR1 is SQVTM and CDR2 is ANQGSEA. This CDR3 is built from 12 residues. The CDR3 here is CTPYGGQETQYF. The CDR3 DNA reads TGCACCCCCTACGGGGGCCAAGAGACCCAGTACTTC.

This chain uses TRBV28 with TRBJ1-5; D is unclear. CDR1 and CDR2 (germline): MDHEN, SYDVKM. The ends were cut back, 5 bases at V and 6 bases at J, with 14 bases in the middle. CDR3 length: 14 amino acids. This chain's CDR3 is CASSLGIMVQPQHF. CDR3 nucleotides: TGTGCCAGCAGTCTCGGGATTATGGTTCAGCCCCAGCATTTT.

This CDR3 reads CASSPDRGSQPQHF. The DNA for the CDR3 is TGTGCCAGCAGCCCTGACAGGGGAAGTCAGCCCCAGCATTTT. The J gene is TRBJ1-5, the V gene TRBV4-2, with 8 bases matching TRBD1. The CDR3 contains 14 residues. Per germline, CDR1 LGHNA and CDR2 YNFKEQ. After removal of 4 bases from V and 6 bases from J, the junction contained 5 bases not matched to a gene.

CDR3: CAIGNTDTQYF. CDR3 coding DNA: TGTGCCATCGGAAACACAGATACGCAGTATTTT. The chain recombines TRBV10-3 with TRBJ2-3; no clear D. CDR3 length: 11 amino acids. V lost 8 bases and J lost 2, with 5 bases in between. From germline, CDR1 is ENHRY and CDR2 SYGVKD.

The chain has TRBV19 and TRBJ1-3; D is ambiguous. The V gene lost 2 bases and the J gene lost 3 bases, with 8 bases spanning the gap. This CDR3 is built from 14 residues. The germline gives CDR1 LNHDA, CDR2 SQIVND (reference sequence). CDR3 protein: CASSIQGYGNTIYF. CDR3 sequence (DNA): TGTGCCAGTAGTATACAAGGGTATGGAAACACCATATATTTT.

This chain connects TRBV5-1 to TRBJ1-1; no clear D gene. Germline-derived CDR1 and CDR2 are SGHRS and YFSETQ. The CDR3 totals 14 residues. Trimming left V 4 bases short and J 10 bases short, with 20 bases between. This CDR3 reads CASSPSDLVRGAFF. Here the CDR3 DNA reads TGCGCCAGCAGCCCCTCCGATCTGGTACGAGGAGCTTTCTTT. The full variable domain, completed using reference TRBV5-1 and TRBJ1-1, is KAGVTQTPRYLIKTRGQQVTLSCSPISGHRSVSWYQQTPGQGLQFLFEYFSETQRNKGNFPGRFSGRQFSNSRSEMNVSTLELGDSALYLCASSPSDLVRGAFFGQGTRLTVV.